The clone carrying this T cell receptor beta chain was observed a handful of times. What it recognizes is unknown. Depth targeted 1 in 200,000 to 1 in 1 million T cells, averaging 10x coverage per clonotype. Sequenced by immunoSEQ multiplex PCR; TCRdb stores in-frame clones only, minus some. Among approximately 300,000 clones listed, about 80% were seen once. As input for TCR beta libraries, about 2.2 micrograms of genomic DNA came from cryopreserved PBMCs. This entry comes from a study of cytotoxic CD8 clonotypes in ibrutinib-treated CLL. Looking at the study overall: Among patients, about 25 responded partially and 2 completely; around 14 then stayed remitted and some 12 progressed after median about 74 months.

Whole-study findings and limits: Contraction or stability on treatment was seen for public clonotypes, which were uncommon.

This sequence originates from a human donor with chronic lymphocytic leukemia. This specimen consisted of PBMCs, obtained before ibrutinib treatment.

The CDR3 loop reads CASSLWGNTEAFF. The CDR3 region has the DNA TGCGCCAGCAGCTTGTGGGGTAACACTGAAGCTTTCTTT. This chain connects TRBV5-1 to TRBJ1-1; D gene ambiguous. Trimming removed 1 base at V and 2 bases at J, with 6 bases between. The CDR3 covers 13 residues. CDR1 is SGHRS, CDR2 YFSETQ, per germline.